The 4 T cell receptor beta chains below were found in one sample sequenced in a study of tumor-infiltrating lymphocytes in primary liver carcinoma. Blood RNA came from unsorted whole blood; germline DNA was also extracted. From 500 ng of total RNA, TCR beta-specific cDNA was reverse-transcribed using a constant-region primer. For TCR beta, libraries were produced by three nested multiplex PCR rounds using slightly modified ARM-PCR. Two initial PCR rounds of around 9 cycles each paired TRBV1-TRBV30 forward primers with a C-beta reverse primer. TCRdb reprocessed the multiplex PCR reads via MiXCR and lists one record per CDR3 protein. The sample carries about 200,000 distinct CDR3 sequences, roughly 61% recorded once. The specimen sequenced was peripheral blood. The receptors derive from a woman aged 60-75 years with primary liver carcinoma and hepatitis B virus infection.

Worth noting for this clonotype: Sequence at one end of the junction differs from germline and may be a read error. The chain links TRBV11-3 to TRBJ2-7; unclear D gene. There are 13 residues in the CDR3. CDR1 is SGHNT, CDR2 YENEEA, per germline. CDR3 nucleotide sequence: TGTACCAGTAGCTTTTCTAGAAGATACGAGCAGTACTTC. It encodes CTSSFSRRYEQYF.

On this clonotype itself: A much larger clonotype is one base distant, so this may be a read error. The rearrangement links TRBV5-1 to TRBJ2-1; 8 bases match TRBD2. CDR1 is SGHRS, CDR2 YFSETQ, per germline. This CDR3 has 17 residues. CDR3 in DNA: TGCACCAGCAGCCCCCAAACTTCTAGCGGGTCCTACAATGAGCAGTTCTTC. Translated: CTSSPQTSSGSYNEQFF.

This clonotype appeared a few times. A read error may explain this, as a much larger clone is one base away. This rearrangement joins TRBV7-8 to TRBJ1-1; 8 nucleotides agree with TRBD1. The germline gives CDR1 SGHVS, CDR2 FQNEAQ. This CDR3 has 16 amino acids. The CDR3 DNA sequence: TGTCCCAGCAGCTTATGGGCAGGGGGCGGGGACACTGAAGCTTTCTTT. It specifies CPSSLWAGGGDTEAFF.

The CDR3 region has the DNA TGTGCCAGCAGTTCTCCGGCAAGCTTCTCCTACGAGCGATACTTC. Its protein product is CASSSPASFSYERYF. The chain employs TRBV28 and TRBJ2-7, with D unclear. Trimming cost V 4 bases and J 13 bases, with 26 bases left between them. Germline V gene data show CDR1 as MDHEN and CDR2 as SYDVKM. CDR3 length: 15 residues.